Below are 20 T cell receptor beta chains sequenced from a single sample in a study of CD8+CD57+ T cells in acquired aplastic anemia. Genomic DNA served as template for TCR beta VDJ and CDR3 profiling. MiXCR was run by TCRdb on the reads, yielding one entry per CDR3 protein. Of 150,000 to 200,000 distinct CDR3 sequences listed, approximately 40% were seen once; the top ten hold 0.9% to 1.2%. Sequencing was done on a sample of sorted CD4+, CD8+, or CD8+CD57+ T cells (not recorded which) from PBMCs. The source of these receptors is a human donor in good health.

This clonotype was picked up many times. V usage is TRBV19 and J usage is TRBJ1-5; D is possibly TRBD1 (5 bases). The germline V and J ends were trimmed by 5 bases and 8 bases, with 19 bases remaining between them. Germline CDR1 and CDR2: LNHDA and SQIVND (reference sequence). The length of the CDR3 is 15 residues. CDR3 region: CASSRLGLAGEPQHF. The CDR3 DNA follows: TGTGCCAGTAGTCGCCTGGGGCTCGCTGGGGAGCCCCAGCATTTT.

This chain links TRBV6-1 with TRBJ1-1; possibly TRBD1 for D (6 bases). Germline CDR1 reads MNHNS; CDR2 reads SASEGT. The ends were cut back, 8 bases at V and 1 base at J, with 8 bases in the middle. This CDR3 region has 12 residues. The CDR3 coding sequence is TGTGCCAGCCCCAGGGGGAACACTGAAGCTTTCTTT. This translates into CASPRGNTEAFF.

This chain joins TRBV7-9 and TRBJ2-5; D call uncertain. Germline V gives CDR1 SEHNR, CDR2 FQNEAQ (reference sequence). The CDR3 has 12 amino acids. With 4 bases removed from V and 5 bases from J, the gap between germline ends came to 8 bases. In DNA, the CDR3 is TGTGCCAGCAGCTCCTCGTTTGAGACCCAGTACTTC. Its translation: CASSSSFETQYF.

The rearrangement uses TRBV10-3 and TRBJ1-2; D is perhaps TRBD1 (6 bases). V was shortened by 8 bases and J by 11 bases, with 12 bases between the two germline ends. CDR1 and CDR2 from the germline V gene are ENHRY and SYGVKD. There are 10 residues in the CDR3. The CDR3 sequence is CAIGGGQYTF. CDR3 nucleotides: TGTGCCATCGGGGGGGGCCAATACACCTTC.

This clonotype was picked up many times. This chain joins TRBV2 and TRBJ1-6; the D gene is possibly TRBD1 (5 bases). CDR3 length equals 16 residues. V lost 6 bases and J lost 5, with 17 bases in between. From germline, CDR1 is SNHLY and CDR2 FYNNEI. The CDR3 DNA reads TGTGCCAGCAGCGAGAAGGGGTCAGAGGATAATTCACCCCTCCACTTT. Translated: CASSEKGSEDNSPLHF.

The chain's CDR3 is CATSRAGGPNYGYTF. The CDR3 DNA is TGTGCCACCAGTAGGGCAGGGGGCCCTAACTATGGCTACACCTTC. V gene TRBV24-1 combines with J gene TRBJ1-2; the match to TRBD1 covers 8 bases. CDR1 is KGHDR, CDR2 SFDVKD, per germline. Trimming at V came to 6 bases and at J to 0 bases, leaving 5 bases not matched to a gene. The CDR3 length is 15 residues.

The table lists this clonotype with a few counts. This chain links TRBV24-1 with TRBJ2-1; no clear D gene. This CDR3 is built from 13 residues. Germline lookup yields CDR1 KGHDR and CDR2 SFDVKD. Trimming removed 6 bases from V and 4 bases from J, with 9 bases in between. The CDR3 DNA follows: TGTGCCACCAGTTATGACGGATACAATGAGCAGTTCTTC. Residues: CATSYDGYNEQFF.

CDR3 DNA sequence: TGTGCCACCAGCAGAGGTCCTGGAAACACCATATATTTT. The encoded protein is CATSRGPGNTIYF. This rearrangement joins TRBV15 to TRBJ1-3; no firm D call. V was pared by 1 base and J by 2 bases, with 3 bases between. Germline CDR1 LNHNV, CDR2 YYDKDF (reference sequence). The CDR3 extends over 13 amino acids.

This clonotype was recorded once. This likely comes from a read error, as the CDR3 has no conserved phenylalanine or tryptophan at its end. The chain is built from TRBV10-3 and TRBJ1-3; D possibly corresponds to TRBD1 (5 bases). V lost 6 bases, J lost 4 bases, and 13 bases lay in between. Germline V gene lookup returns CDR1 ENHRY and CDR2 SYGVKD. This CDR3 comprises 14 residues. The CDR3 spells CAIRGSRGGNTIYL. CDR3 coding DNA: TGTGCCATCAGGGGTAGTAGGGGAGGAAACACCATATATCTT.

A word on this clonotype: Just one base apart from a much larger clone, this may be a read error. V and J are TRBV10-3 and TRBJ2-1, with D tentatively TRBD1 (6 bases). The V gene's germline CDR1 is ENHRY and CDR2 SYGVKD. CDR3 length: 16 residues. Trimming took off 4 bases at V and 4 bases at J, with 17 bases between the two ends. The CDR3 DNA sequence: TGTGCCATCAGTGCCCGGGACACCTCTGCATACAATGAGCAGTTCTTC. Protein: CAISARDTSAYNEQFF.

The chain couples TRBV24-1 to TRBJ2-7; 9 nucleotides match TRBD1. There are 14 residues in the CDR3. The junction had 9 bases not matched to a gene; V was cut back by 9 bases and J by 4 bases. CDR1 and CDR2 from the germline V gene are KGHDR and SFDVKD. The CDR3 DNA reads TGTGCCACCGGCGCCGGGACAGGGATTTACGAGCAGTACTTC. Protein sequence: CATGAGTGIYEQYF.

The gene calls are TRBV5-5 and TRBJ2-2; D perhaps matches TRBD2 (6 bases). This CDR3 is built from 15 residues. Deletions cut 4 bases from V and 8 bases from J, with 18 bases between. CDR1 SGHKS and CDR2 YYEKEE come from the germline V gene (reference sequence). The CDR3 bases are TGTGCCAGCAGCGCCGACTGGGACTTTCGGGGGGAGCTGTTTTTT. Amino acids: CASSADWDFRGELFF.

This clonotype was seen repeatedly, ten times or more. The V and J genes are TRBV4-3 and TRBJ2-7; 8 nucleotides agree with TRBD2. The CDR3 extends over 16 amino acids. CDR1 and CDR2 from the germline V gene are LGHNA and YSLEER. Unmatched junction bases numbered 5, after V lost 0 bases and J lost 1 base. Here the CDR3 DNA reads TGCGCCAGCAGCCAAGAGCCCCAGCGGGGGTCCTACGAGCAGTACTTC. It yields the protein CASSQEPQRGSYEQYF.

This clonotype has a handful of counts. The CDR3 loop reads CATSSFRQGLDSPLHF. DNA of the CDR3: TGTGCCACCAGCAGTTTTCGGCAGGGCTTAGATTCACCCCTCCACTTT. The chain carries TRBV15 and TRBJ1-6; D may be TRBD1 (5 bases). The V gene's germline CDR1 is LNHNV and CDR2 YYDKDF (reference sequence). CDR3 length: 16 amino acids. V dropped 3 bases and J dropped 8 bases, with 17 bases sitting between them.

The chain links TRBV27 to TRBJ2-5; TRBD2 matches at 7 bases. Germline CDR1 reads MNHEY; CDR2 reads SMNVEV (reference sequence). The CDR3 totals 16 residues. The CDR3 reads CATRASGLWMKETQYF. The CDR3 nucleotides are TGTGCTACCAGGGCTAGCGGTTTATGGATGAAAGAGACCCAGTACTTC.

There are a few counts of this clonotype. The chain couples TRBV20-1 to TRBJ2-5, with D possibly matching TRBD2 (6 bases). Looked up from germline, CDR1 is DFQATT and CDR2 is SNEGSKA (reference sequence). The CDR3 sequence is 13 residues long. Trimming took 6 bases from V and 0 from J, leaving 11 bases between them. The DNA for the CDR3 is TGCAGTGCGCCGGGAGTGGACCAAGAGACCCAGTACTTC. Encoded protein: CSAPGVDQETQYF.

The chain joins TRBV29-1 to TRBJ1-1; D gene unclear. V lost 0 bases to trimming and J lost 4 bases, with 18 bases between them. CDR1 is SQVTM and CDR2 is ANQGSEA in the germline V gene. The length of the CDR3 is 16 residues. The CDR3, as DNA: TGCAGCGTTGAAGATGTGCCAGGCTCTTTGATCACTGAAGCTTTCTTT. Translation gives CSVEDVPGSLITEAFF.

This clonotype turned up a few times. The chain links TRBV24-1 to TRBJ2-1; 7 bases are shared with TRBD1. V shed 6 bases, J shed 7 bases, and the junction held 11 bases outside the gene matches. The CDR3 covers 15 residues. Germline CDR1 reads KGHDR; CDR2 reads SFDVKD. CDR3 DNA sequence: TGTGCCACCAGTACCATGAGGGGGCGGAGGAATGAGCAGTTCTTC. Residues: CATSTMRGRRNEQFF.

This clonotype was detected ten times or more. CDR3 loop: CAWRPGLAGPEYF. In DNA form, the CDR3 reads TGTGCCTGGAGACCGGGACTAGCGGGCCCGGAGTACTTC. This chain links TRBV30 with TRBJ2-7, with TRBD2 matching 12 bases. V lost 3 bases to trimming and J lost 11 bases; unmatched junction nucleotides: 8. The CDR3 spans 13 residues. In germline, CDR1 is GTSNPN, CDR2 SVGIG (reference sequence).

This clonotype was detected ten times or more. The chain carries TRBV12-3 or TRBV12-4 and TRBJ1-2; D is ambiguous. The V end was cut by 3 bases, the J end by 2 bases, with 7 bases between. The CDR3 covers 13 residues. CDR3 nucleotides: TGTGCCAGCAGTTTTCGGAAGAACTATGGCTACACCTTC. Encoded protein: CASSFRKNYGYTF.